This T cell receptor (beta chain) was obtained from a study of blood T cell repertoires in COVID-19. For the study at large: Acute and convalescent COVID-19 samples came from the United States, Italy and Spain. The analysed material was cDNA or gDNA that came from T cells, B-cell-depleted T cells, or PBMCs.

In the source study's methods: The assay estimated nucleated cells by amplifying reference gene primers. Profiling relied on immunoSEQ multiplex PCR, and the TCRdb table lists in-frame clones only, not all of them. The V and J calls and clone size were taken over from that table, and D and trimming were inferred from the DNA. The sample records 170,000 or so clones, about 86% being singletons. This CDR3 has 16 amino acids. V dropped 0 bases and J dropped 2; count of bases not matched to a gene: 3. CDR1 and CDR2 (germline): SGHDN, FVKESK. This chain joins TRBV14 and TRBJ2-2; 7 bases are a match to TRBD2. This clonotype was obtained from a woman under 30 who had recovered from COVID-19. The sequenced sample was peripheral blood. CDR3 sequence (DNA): TGTGCCAGCAGCCAAGAACGGGGGGTAAACACCGGGGAGCTGTTTTTT. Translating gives CASSQERGVNTGELFF.